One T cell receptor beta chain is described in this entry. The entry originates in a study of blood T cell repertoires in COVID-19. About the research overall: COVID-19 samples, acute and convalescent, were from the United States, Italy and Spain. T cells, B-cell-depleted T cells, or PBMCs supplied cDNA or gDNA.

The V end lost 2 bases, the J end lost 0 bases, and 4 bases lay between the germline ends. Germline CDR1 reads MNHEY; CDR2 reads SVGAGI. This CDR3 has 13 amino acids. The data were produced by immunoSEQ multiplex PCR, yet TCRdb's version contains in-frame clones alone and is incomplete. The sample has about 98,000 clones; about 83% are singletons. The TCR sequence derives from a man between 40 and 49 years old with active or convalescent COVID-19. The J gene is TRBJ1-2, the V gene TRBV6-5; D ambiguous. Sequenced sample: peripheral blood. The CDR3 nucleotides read TGTGCCAGCAGTTACGTAGCTAACTATGGCTACACCTTC. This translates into CASSYVANYGYTF.